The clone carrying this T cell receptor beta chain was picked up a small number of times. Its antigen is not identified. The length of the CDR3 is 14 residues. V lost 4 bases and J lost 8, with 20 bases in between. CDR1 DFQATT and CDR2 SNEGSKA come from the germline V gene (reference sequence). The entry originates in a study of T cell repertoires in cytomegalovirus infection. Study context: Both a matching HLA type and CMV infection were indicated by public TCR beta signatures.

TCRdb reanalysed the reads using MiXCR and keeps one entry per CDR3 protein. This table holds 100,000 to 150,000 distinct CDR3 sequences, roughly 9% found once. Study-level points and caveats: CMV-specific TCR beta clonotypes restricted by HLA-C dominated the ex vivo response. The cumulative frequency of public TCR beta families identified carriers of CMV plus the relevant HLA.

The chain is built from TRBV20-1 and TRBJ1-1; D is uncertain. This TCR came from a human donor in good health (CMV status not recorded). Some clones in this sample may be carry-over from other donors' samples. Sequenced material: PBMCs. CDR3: CSATPVGSAGEAFF. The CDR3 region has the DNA TGCAGTGCTACACCCGTGGGGTCCGCGGGGGAAGCTTTCTTT.